This T cell receptor beta chain was obtained from a study of OX40 agonist ivuxolimab in advanced cancers. Study-level information: Two patients with cutaneous melanoma and one with hepatocellular carcinoma, three in total, showed partial responses. General study findings and limits: Also showing low normalized T-cell clonal expansion were some of the nonresponders. Average numbers of expanded clones were greater in CD8+ T cells than in CD4+.

For this clone: Its specificity is unknown.

This table comes from immunoSEQ multiplex PCR, and its TCRdb copy is limited to in-frame clones, with some not included. The top ten clones hold more than 1.5% of a sample with about 83,000 clones, around 80% of them seen once. This CDR3 spans 12 amino acids. V dropped 3 bases and J dropped 5 bases, with 10 bases sitting between them. Germline CDR1 is SQVTM and CDR2 is ANQGSEA. This sequence joins TRBV29-1 and TRBJ1-1, with a possible D match to TRBD1 (5 bases). This sample comprised CD4+ or CD8+ T cells sorted from blood, obtained in a trial of the OX40 agonist ivuxolimab. The source is an adult with an advanced solid tumor such as melanoma, head and neck, liver or kidney cancer. The CDR3 coding sequence is TGCAGCGTTGAGGGCAGGGCTACTGAAGCTTTCTTT. Translation: CSVEGRATEAFF.